The subject of this entry is one T cell receptor beta chain. The target antigen is unknown. One junction end does not reproduce the germline sequence, and a read error may be involved. The source of the sample is a study of T cells in Graves' hyperthyroidism and ophthalmopathy. Researchers amplified the TCR beta CDR3 regions from RNA transcripts. HTBI primers were employed in a first-round RT-PCR of the TCR CDR3. TCRdb itself ran the multiplex PCR reads through MiXCR, one entry per CDR3 protein. Of roughly 800,000 distinct CDR3 sequences in the sample, roughly 40% are singletons; the top ten hold about 8.9%. The germline gives CDR1 SQVTM, CDR2 ANQGSEA. The CDR3 runs to 14 residues. Overall study results and limits: Separating ophthalmopathy from stable hyperthyroidism was achieved by a 13 V-J model. Blood also showed most of the thyroid clonotypes that were expanded above 0.001.

Diagnosis of hyperthyroidism was new in patients aged 18 to 65, and its duration was under 2 months. Patients were excluded because of uncontrolled infection, other autoimmune disease, pregnancy or lactation. The chain is built from TRBV29-1 and TRBJ2-7; D is possibly TRBD1 (5 bases). Sequences were obtained from blood. This TCR came from a man aged 18 to 35 with Graves' hyperthyroidism. The CDR3 DNA reads as TGCAGCGTTGAAGGGGCAGGGTTACCCTACGGGCAGTACTTC. Amino acids: CSVEGAGLPYGQYF.